These T cell receptor beta chains were read from a single sample in a study of human T cells and chemical hapten exposure. Each CDR3 protein is one row after TCRdb ran MiXCR on the RACE reads. Altogether some 180,000 distinct CDR3 sequences are present, approximately 24% being singletons, with the ten largest covering over 2%. Specimen: whole blood, collected in connection with sensitization to the hapten diphenylcyclopropenone (DPC). The source is a woman aged 40-49 years with alopecia areata. Some clones in this sample may be carry-over from other donors' samples. The CDR3 runs from the conserved cysteine through the conserved F or W. D genes are given only for firm matches. Clone size appears in some rows only: once, few, many, or a class for an expanded clone.

TRBD1 | NA | TRBJ2-1 | TRBV7-9 | CASSFGDRGDNEQFF | TGTGCCAGCAGCTTCGGAGACAGGGGGGACAATGAGCAGTTCTTC
NA | NA | TRBJ1-2 | TRBV5-1 | CASSLGGRAGYTF | TGCGCCAGCAGCTTGGGAGGTCGGGCTGGCTACACCTTC
TRBD1 | NA | TRBJ1-6 | TRBV14 | CASSQDRVDNSPLHF | TGTGCCAGCAGCCAGGACAGGGTTGATAATTCACCCCTCCACTTT
TRBD2 | NA | TRBJ2-5 | TRBV24-1 | CATSDLRRGGQETQYF | TGTGCCACCAGTGATTTGCGACGCGGGGGCCAAGAGACCCAGTACTTC
NA | NA | TRBJ1-1 | TRBV7-3 | CASSTGPLNTEAFF | TGTGCCAGCAGCACGGGACCGTTGAACACTGAAGCTTTCTTT
TRBD1 | few | TRBJ1-2 | TRBV20-1 | CSAGQVRGYTF | TGCAGTGCTGGACAGGTTAGGGGCTACACCTTC
NA | NA | TRBJ1-2 | TRBV12-3/TRBV12-4 | CASSLSSGVGGYTF | TGTGCCAGCAGTTTATCTTCAGGGGTGGGCGGCTACACCTTC
NA | NA | TRBJ1-3 | TRBV2 | CASSVGLRNTIYF | TGTGCCAGCAGTGTCGGCCTACGAAACACCATATATTTT
TRBD1 | NA | TRBJ2-1 | TRBV27 | CASRPGQWPSEQFF | TGTGCCAGCAGACCGGGACAGTGGCCCAGTGAGCAGTTCTTC
NA | few | TRBJ1-1 | TRBV28 | CASGRQDGNTEAFF | TGTGCCAGCGGAAGACAGGACGGGAACACTGAAGCTTTCTTT
NA | NA | TRBJ2-1 | TRBV11-2 | CASSQGLRSEQFF | TGTGCCAGCAGCCAGGGGCTCCGGAGTGAGCAGTTCTTC
NA | few | TRBJ1-3 | TRBV3-1 | CASSQGNSGNTIYF | TGTGCCAGCAGCCAGGGAAACTCTGGAAACACCATATATTTT
TRBD2 | NA | TRBJ2-1 | TRBV12-3/TRBV12-4 | CASSLARAGGYNEQFF | TGTGCCAGCAGTTTAGCGAGAGCGGGAGGGTACAATGAGCAGTTCTTC
NA | few | TRBJ2-1 | TRBV20-1 | CSARVAPYNEQFF | TGCAGTGCTAGAGTAGCCCCCTACAATGAGCAGTTCTTC
NA | NA | TRBJ2-4 | TRBV7-2 | CASSLALNSKNIQYF | TGTGCCAGCAGCTTAGCGCTTAACAGTAAAAACATTCAGTACTTC
TRBD2 | few | TRBJ2-1 | TRBV7-2 | CASSLWTSGSNEQFF | TGTGCCAGCAGCTTATGGACTAGCGGGAGCAATGAGCAGTTCTTC
NA | NA | TRBJ1-5 | TRBV5-5 | CASSLLSGLYSNQPQHF | TGTGCCAGCAGCTTGTTGTCGGGGCTCTATAGCAATCAGCCCCAGCATTTT
TRBD2 | few | TRBJ2-1 | TRBV6-5 | CASRAQVLAGGPHNEQFF | TGTGCCAGCAGGGCACAGGTTTTAGCGGGAGGGCCCCACAATGAGCAGTTCTTC
NA | NA | TRBJ1-5 | TRBV29-1 | CSVEENSNRPQHF | TGCAGCGTTGAAGAAAATAGCAATCGGCCCCAGCATTTT
NA | NA | TRBJ1-3 | TRBV7-7 | CASSLGSTGQTGNTIYF | TGTGCTAGCAGCTTAGGATCAACAGGACAAACTGGAAACACCATATATTTT
NA | many | TRBJ2-7 | TRBV28 | CASSLEGGRYEQYF | TGTGCCAGCAGTTTAGAAGGGGGACGCTACGAGCAGTACTTC
TRBD1 | NA | TRBJ1-2 | TRBV29-1 | CSIPAGQQGGYTF | TGCAGCATTCCGGCGGGACAGCAGGGGGGCTACACCTTC
NA | NA | TRBJ1-2 | TRBV12-3/TRBV12-4 | CASSYTVGGGYGYTF | TGTGCCAGCAGTTATACAGTGGGGGGTGGCTATGGCTACACCTTC
NA | few | TRBJ1-5 | TRBV5-6 | CASGLRGQPQHF | TGTGCCAGCGGGCTTCGGGGACAGCCCCAGCATTTT
TRBD2 | NA | TRBJ2-5 | TRBV6-2/TRBV6-3 | CASSYGTSGILETQYF | TGTGCCAGCAGTTATGGGACTAGCGGGATTTTAGAGACCCAGTACTTC
NA | NA | TRBJ1-1 | TRBV6-1 | CASSGLASEAFF | TGTGCCAGCAGTGGCCTGGCCTCTGAGGCTTTCTTT
TRBD1 | few | TRBJ2-7 | TRBV28 | CASSLSGTGYEQYF | TGTGCCAGCAGTCTTTCCGGGACAGGCTACGAGCAGTACTTC
NA | NA | TRBJ2-7 | TRBV29-1 | CSVEQGTTYEQYF | TGCAGCGTCGAACAGGGCACTACCTACGAGCAGTACTTC
NA | NA | TRBJ2-4 | TRBV7-2 | CASSLTAGLAKNIQYF | TGTGCCAGCAGCTTAACAGCGGGTCTAGCCAAAAACATTCAGTACTTC
NA | NA | TRBJ2-7 | TRBV7-8 | CASSRTDGYEQYF | TGTGCCAGCAGCCGAACGGACGGCTACGAGCAGTACTTC
TRBD1 | few | TRBJ1-1 | TRBV7-8 | CASTPMGQGIMNTEAFF | TGTGCCAGCACCCCTATGGGACAGGGGATAATGAACACTGAAGCTTTCTTT
NA | NA | TRBJ1-1 | TRBV4-3 | CASSQDGAGMNAEAFF | TGCGCCAGCAGCCAAGATGGGGCAGGGATGAACGCTGAAGCTTTCTTT
NA | NA | TRBJ2-7 | TRBV20-1 | CSAMTGTHRGEQYF | TGCAGTGCTATGACCGGGACACACCGGGGCGAGCAGTACTTC
TRBD1 | few | TRBJ2-7 | TRBV20-1 | CSVKRQGAFVEQYF | TGCAGTGTCAAAAGACAGGGGGCGTTCGTCGAGCAGTACTTC
NA | few | TRBJ2-7 | TRBV10-3 | CAIKRAGSLEQYF | TGTGCCATCAAACGCGCGGGATCCCTCGAGCAGTACTTC
TRBD1 | NA | TRBJ1-1 | TRBV20-1 | CSASTPRQGLNTEAFF | TGCAGTGCTTCTACCCCAAGACAGGGATTGAACACTGAAGCTTTCTTT
NA | once | TRBJ1-4 | TRBV20-1 | CSARRGATNEKLFF | TGCAGTGCTAGGAGGGGCGCAACTAATGAAAAACTGTTTTTT
NA | NA | TRBJ2-3 | TRBV5-1 | CASSLGVQDTQYF | TGCGCCAGCAGCTTGGGTGTGCAAGATACGCAGTATTTT
NA | NA | TRBJ2-3 | TRBV7-2 | CASSGRDFTDTQYF | TGTGCCAGCAGCGGCCGGGACTTCACAGATACGCAGTATTTT
NA | NA | TRBJ2-7 | TRBV5-1 | CASSLGATNPYEQYF | TGCGCCAGCAGCTTGGGGGCCACAAACCCCTACGAGCAGTACTTC
NA | NA | TRBJ2-2 | TRBV5-1 | CASSFSSANTGELFF | TGCGCCAGCAGCTTCTCCTCCGCGAACACCGGGGAGCTGTTTTTT
NA | NA | TRBJ1-5 | TRBV6-2/TRBV6-3 | CASSYQLPNQPQHF | TGTGCCAGCAGTTATCAGTTACCGAATCAGCCCCAGCATTTT
NA | NA | TRBJ2-7 | TRBV14 | CASSQDLVFGQYF | TGTGCCAGCAGCCAAGACCTAGTTTTCGGGCAGTACTTC
TRBD1 | few | TRBJ1-4 | TRBV9 | CASSPGTVNEKLFF | TGTGCCAGCAGCCCCGGGACAGTTAATGAAAAACTGTTTTTT
TRBD2 | NA | TRBJ2-5 | TRBV28 | CASSSGTRSEETQYF | TGTGCCAGCAGTTCCGGGACTAGGAGCGAAGAGACCCAGTACTTC
NA | NA | TRBJ2-7 | TRBV10-3 | CAISEKGSKQYF | TGTGCCATCAGTGAAAAAGGAAGTAAGCAGTACTTC
TRBD2 | many | TRBJ2-1 | TRBV28 | CASSFSLAGNEQFF | TGTGCCAGCAGTTTCAGTCTAGCGGGGAACGAGCAGTTCTTC
TRBD2 | many | TRBJ2-1 | TRBV12-3/TRBV12-4 | CASSRGEGYYNEQFF | TGTGCCAGCTCGCGGGGGGAGGGTTACTACAATGAGCAGTTCTTC